The 24 T cell receptor beta chains presented below share a single source sample, sequenced in a study of naive and memory T cell subsets. The beta constant-region primer was an equimolar mix of two oligonucleotides covering TRBC1 and TRBC2. TCRdb re-called the UMI-ligation and nested PCR reads through MiXCR, storing one row per CDR3 protein. The data contain some 85,000 distinct CDR3 sequences, about an eighth of them singletons. Sequencing was performed on central memory CD4+ T cells from blood. These receptors originate from a human donor in good health.

The CDR3 sequence is CASSPGTAKTQYF. CDR3 nucleotides: TGTGCCAGCAGCCCCGGGACAGCCAAGACCCAGTACTTC. This chain connects TRBV11-2 to TRBJ2-5, with 7 bases that match TRBD1. CDR1 SGHAT and CDR2 FQNNGV come from the germline V gene. The CDR3 has 13 amino acids. J was trimmed by 6 bases and V by 5 bases; bases with no gene match: 6.

This clonotype was seen a handful of times. V and J are TRBV20-1 and TRBJ2-7; D is unclear. The V gene lost 5 bases and the J gene lost 0 bases, with 17 bases spanning the gap. The CDR3 is 15 amino acids. Looked up from germline, CDR1 is DFQATT and CDR2 is SNEGSKA (reference sequence). CDR3 region: CSAPRTGMSSYEQYF. In DNA, the CDR3 is TGCAGTGCTCCCCGGACGGGTATGAGCTCCTACGAGCAGTACTTC.

This clonotype was counted at least ten times. The V and J genes are TRBV13 and TRBJ2-3, with D tentatively TRBD1 or TRBD2 (5 bases each). V gave up 6 bases and J gave up 4 bases, with 26 bases separating them. CDR1 PRHDT and CDR2 FYEKMQ come from the germline V gene (reference sequence). This CDR3 has 18 amino acids. CDR3 nucleotides: TGTGCCAGCAGTACTAGGAGGCGGGCCGGGGCCGGGGCAGATACGCAGTATTTT. Encoded protein: CASSTRRRAGAGADTQYF.

The chain uses TRBV14 and TRBJ2-1; 12 positions match TRBD2. Looked up from germline, CDR1 is SGHDN and CDR2 is FVKESK. V shed 6 bases and J 2 bases; nucleotides not matched to a gene: 5. CDR3 size: 16 residues. The CDR3 DNA reads TGTGCCAGCAGACGGCTAGCGGGAGGGGCCTACAATGAGCAGTTCTTC. It encodes CASRRLAGGAYNEQFF. The variable domain in full, with the rest retrieved from reference TRBV14 and TRBJ2-1, is EAGVTQFPSHSVIEKGQTVTLRCDPISGHDNLYWYRRVMGKEIKFLLHFVKESKQDESGMPNNRFLAERTGGTYSTLKVQPAELEDSGVYFCASRRLAGGAYNEQFFGPGTRLTVL.

V usage is TRBV5-4 and J usage is TRBJ2-3; perhaps D is TRBD1 or TRBD2 (5 bases each). Looked up from germline, CDR1 is SGHNT and CDR2 is YYREEE (reference sequence). The CDR3 totals 16 residues. V lost 4 bases and J lost 4, with 19 bases in between. CDR3 DNA sequence: TGTGCCAGCAGCCCCTTTGGTCCGCTGGGGGCAGATACGCAGTATTTT. Protein product: CASSPFGPLGADTQYF.

V and J are TRBV6-2 or TRBV6-3 and TRBJ2-6; TRBD2 matches at 10 bases. The CDR3 has 19 residues. The ends lost 3 bases at V and 4 bases at J; junction bases unmatched: 12. Germline CDR1 reads MNHEY; CDR2 reads SVGEGT. The CDR3 reads CASSYGTRLAGSGANVLTF. CDR3 DNA: TGTGCCAGCAGTTATGGTACGAGACTAGCGGGTTCCGGGGCCAACGTCCTGACTTTC.

There are a few counts of this clonotype. This sequence joins TRBV29-1 and TRBJ2-7, with 9 bases aligning to TRBD1. This CDR3 has 14 residues. V dropped 5 bases and J dropped 4; count of bases not matched to a gene: 9. CDR1 is SQVTM and CDR2 is ANQGSEA in the germline V gene. Here the CDR3 reads CSVTGGQGRYEQYF. The CDR3 DNA is TGCAGCGTTACTGGGGGACAGGGTCGTTACGAGCAGTACTTC.

The J gene is TRBJ2-2, the V gene TRBV6-2 or TRBV6-3, with D possibly being TRBD1 (5 bases). The CDR3 has 13 residues. From germline, CDR1 is MNHEY and CDR2 SVGEGT. Trimming took off 10 bases at V and 4 bases at J, with 13 bases between the two ends. The CDR3 protein is CATRAPVTGELFF. CDR3 coding DNA: TGTGCCACCAGGGCTCCGGTCACCGGGGAGCTGTTTTTT.

The chain has TRBV6-2 or TRBV6-3 and TRBJ1-1; D is ambiguous. From germline, CDR1 is MNHEY and CDR2 SVGEGT. This CDR3 has 13 amino acids. V was trimmed by 2 bases and J by 3 bases, leaving 7 bases between them. This CDR3 reads CASSYRVDTEAFF. In DNA form, the CDR3 reads TGTGCCAGCAGTTACAGGGTAGACACTGAAGCTTTCTTT.

The chain combines TRBV27 with TRBJ1-5; D unclear. Trimming left V 6 bases short and J 4 bases short, with 10 bases between. This CDR3 is 13 amino acids long. The V gene's germline CDR1 is MNHEY and CDR2 SMNVEV (reference sequence). CDR3 bases: TGTGCCAGCAGCCAAGGGCGGAATCAGCCCCAGCATTTT. This codes for CASSQGRNQPQHF.

This clonotype was observed many times. The chain joins TRBV7-2 to TRBJ1-4; no reliable D call. Trimming shortened V by 3 bases and J by 8 bases, and 13 bases separated the two germline ends. Looked up from germline, CDR1 is SGHTA and CDR2 is FQGNSA. The CDR3 is 14 amino acids. CDR3 in DNA: TGTGCCAGCAGCTTCCCCGGACGGCCGGAAAAACTGTTTTTT. Translating gives CASSFPGRPEKLFF.

The sample holds a few counts of this clonotype. The chain joins TRBV25-1 to TRBJ2-2; D is unresolved. Germline V gene sequence: CDR1 MGHDK, CDR2 SYGVNS. The V end was cut by 1 base, the J end by 0 bases, with 6 bases between. The CDR3 extends over 15 amino acids. The CDR3 reads CASSEWPTNTGELFF. The CDR3 DNA is TGTGCCAGCAGTGAATGGCCAACGAACACCGGGGAGCTGTTTTTT.

This chain joins TRBV6-5 and TRBJ2-7; D tentatively fits TRBD1 or TRBD2 (5 bases each). CDR1 and CDR2 (germline): MNHEY, SVGAGI. Trimming left V 2 bases short and J 1 base short, with 21 bases between. This CDR3 is built from 18 residues. The CDR3: CASSYPGRRTDSSYEQYF. The CDR3 DNA reads TGTGCCAGCAGTTACCCAGGCCGGAGGACCGACAGTTCCTACGAGCAGTACTTC.

This clonotype appeared a few times. The chain has TRBV19 and TRBJ1-2; D gene ambiguous. In germline, CDR1 is LNHDA, CDR2 SQIVND (reference sequence). The CDR3 runs 13 residues. The V end was cut by 7 bases, the J end by 3 bases, with 12 bases between. CDR3 residues: CASIQQADYGYTF. CDR3 sequence (DNA): TGTGCCAGTATCCAGCAGGCGGACTATGGCTACACCTTC.

V and J are TRBV29-1 and TRBJ2-7, with D perhaps being TRBD1 or TRBD2 (5 bases each). V dropped 4 bases and J dropped 5 bases, with 15 bases sitting between them. Germline V gene lookup returns CDR1 SQVTM and CDR2 ANQGSEA. CDR3 length: 13 residues. The CDR3, as DNA: TGCAGCGTTGGAGGCGGCAGAGGGGACGAGCAGTACTTC. Amino acids: CSVGGGRGDEQYF.

The chain combines TRBV9 with TRBJ2-1; D call uncertain. This CDR3 is built from 15 residues. V lost 4 bases and J lost 6, with 17 bases in between. Germline CDR1 and CDR2: SGDLS and YYNGEE. Here the CDR3 DNA reads TGTGCCAGCAGCCAAACCCCAACACTACGCAATGAGCAGTTCTTC. Protein: CASSQTPTLRNEQFF. Full variable domain (outside the CDR3, taken from reference TRBV9 and TRBJ2-1): DSGVTQTPKHLITATGQRVTLRCSPRSGDLSVYWYQQSLDQGLQFLIQYYNGEERAKGNILERFSAQQFPDLHSELNLSSLELGDSALYFCASSQTPTLRNEQFFGPGTRLTVL.

This clonotype was recorded at least ten times. V gene TRBV5-4 combines with J gene TRBJ2-6, with 9 bases matching TRBD2. CDR3 length equals 18 residues. V was pared by 0 bases and J by 3 bases, with 7 bases of the junction left unmatched. The germline gives CDR1 SGHNT, CDR2 YYREEE (reference sequence). The CDR3 DNA sequence: TGTGCCAGCAGCTTGGGGGTAGCGGGAGTTGATGGGGCCAACGTCCTGACTTTC. Protein sequence: CASSLGVAGVDGANVLTF. The variable domain in full, with the rest retrieved from reference TRBV5-4 and TRBJ2-6, is ETGVTQSPTHLIKTRGQQVTLRCSSQSGHNTVSWYQQALGQGPQFIFQYYREEENGRGNFPPRFSGLQFPNYSSELNVNALELDDSALYLCASSLGVAGVDGANVLTFGAGSRLTVL.

J is TRBJ1-2 and V is TRBV7-2; D is possibly TRBD1 (5 bases). Trimming shortened V by 4 bases and J by 4 bases, and 16 bases separated the two germline ends. The CDR3 contains 15 residues. CDR1 is SGHTA and CDR2 is FQGNSA in the germline V gene. CDR3 sequence: CASSSGPFLGYGYTF. CDR3 DNA sequence: TGTGCCAGCAGCTCGGGACCGTTCTTGGGCTATGGCTACACCTTC.

The rearrangement joins TRBV20-1 to TRBJ2-7, with 10 bases lining up with TRBD1. In germline, CDR1 is DFQATT, CDR2 SNEGSKA (reference sequence). V shed 6 bases, J shed 5 bases, and the junction held 4 bases outside the gene matches. The CDR3 totals 12 residues. CDR3 sequence: CSAGTGENEQYF. CDR3 sequence (DNA): TGCAGTGCAGGGACAGGGGAAAACGAGCAGTACTTC.

As concerns this clonotype: Given the absence of the conserved phenylalanine or tryptophan at the CDR3 end, a read error is likely. The CDR3 bases are TGTGCCAGCAGGAAGGGGTTGAGCTCCTACAATGAGCAGTTCCTC. Translated, it gives CASRKGLSSYNEQFL. V and J are TRBV6-2 or TRBV6-3 and TRBJ2-1, with D tentatively TRBD1 (5 bases). Germline V gene sequence: CDR1 MNHEY, CDR2 SVGEGT. V was trimmed by 6 bases and J by 0 bases, leaving 12 bases between them. CDR3 length: 15 residues.

This chain uses TRBV29-1 with TRBJ2-5; D call uncertain. From germline, CDR1 is SQVTM and CDR2 ANQGSEA. V was pared by 4 bases and J by 3 bases, with 3 bases between. The CDR3 has 10 amino acids. CDR3 nucleotide sequence: TGCAGCGTTGCCGAAGAGACCCAGTACTTC. This sequence encodes CSVAEETQYF.

This chain links TRBV6-2 or TRBV6-3 with TRBJ2-3; D perhaps matches TRBD1 (7 bases). This CDR3 contains 20 residues. V was trimmed by 0 bases and J by 2 bases, leaving 24 bases between them. Germline-derived CDR1 and CDR2 are MNHEY and SVGEGT. The CDR3 loop reads CASSYSWFTGAWDSTDTQYF. The CDR3 nucleotides are TGTGCCAGCAGTTACTCGTGGTTTACAGGGGCATGGGACTCCACAGATACGCAGTATTTT.

V gene TRBV7-2 combines with J gene TRBJ2-1; D gene unclear. The germline gives CDR1 SGHTA, CDR2 FQGNSA. The CDR3 runs to 15 residues. The V and J ends lost 2 bases and 6 bases respectively, with 14 bases between them. CDR3 region: CASSLSVGGVNEQFF. CDR3 DNA: TGTGCCAGCAGCTTATCGGTCGGTGGGGTCAATGAGCAGTTCTTC.

For this clonotype: This could be a read error, since a much larger clone is one nucleotide away. V gene TRBV7-2 combines with J gene TRBJ2-7; 7 bases align to TRBD2. Germline CDR1 and CDR2: SGHTA and FQGNSA. Trimming removed 1 base from V and 3 bases from J; junction bases left unmatched: 6. The CDR3 extends over 15 amino acids. The CDR3 loop is CTSSLGGRALYEQYF. The CDR3 coding sequence is TGTACCAGCAGCTTAGGTGGGAGGGCCCTCTACGAGCAGTACTTC.